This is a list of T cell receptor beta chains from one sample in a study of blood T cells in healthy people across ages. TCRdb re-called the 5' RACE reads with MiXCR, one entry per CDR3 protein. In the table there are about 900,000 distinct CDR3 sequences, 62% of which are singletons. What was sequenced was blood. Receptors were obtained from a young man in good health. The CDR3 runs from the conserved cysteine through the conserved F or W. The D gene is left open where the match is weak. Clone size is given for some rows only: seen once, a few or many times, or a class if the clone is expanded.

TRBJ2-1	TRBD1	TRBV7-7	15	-	CASSTDRGSYKEQFF	TGTGCCAGCAGCACTGACAGGGGCTCCTACAAGGAGCAGTTCTTC
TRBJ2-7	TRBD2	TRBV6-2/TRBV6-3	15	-	CASSYTGLADYEQYF	TGTGCCAGCAGTTACACGGGACTAGCGGACTACGAGCAGTACTTC
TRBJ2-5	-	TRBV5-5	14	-	CASSGGGAQETQYF	TGTGCCAGCAGTGGTGGCGGGGCACAAGAGACCCAGTACTTC
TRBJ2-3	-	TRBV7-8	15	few	CASSLVTGITDTQYF	TGTGCCAGCAGCTTAGTTACGGGGATCACAGATACGCAGTATTTT
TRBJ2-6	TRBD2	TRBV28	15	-	CASMREPSGANVLTF	TGTGCCAGCATGCGGGAGCCCTCTGGGGCCAACGTCCTGACTTTC
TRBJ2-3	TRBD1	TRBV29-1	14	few	CSVGTGESTDTQYF	TGCAGCGTTGGAACAGGGGAGTCCACAGATACGCAGTATTTT
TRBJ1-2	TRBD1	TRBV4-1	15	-	CASSHPGQSVWGYTF	TGCGCCAGCAGCCACCCGGGACAGAGCGTCTGGGGCTACACCTTC
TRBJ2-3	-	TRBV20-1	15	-	CSARERGRGADTQYF	TGCAGTGCTAGAGAAAGGGGCAGGGGGGCAGATACGCAGTATTTT
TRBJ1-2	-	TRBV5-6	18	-	CASSHPRGVMTKYYGHTF	TGTGCCAGCAGCCACCCCCGGGGGGTAATGACCAAATACTATGGCCACACCTTC
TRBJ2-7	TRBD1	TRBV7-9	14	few	CASSFPGQGGEQYF	TGTGCCAGCAGCTTCCCGGGACAGGGCGGCGAGCAGTACTTC
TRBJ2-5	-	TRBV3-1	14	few	CASSQGRSQETQYF	TGTGCCAGCAGCCAAGGACGGAGCCAAGAGACCCAGTACTTC
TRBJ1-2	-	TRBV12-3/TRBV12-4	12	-	CASTWDGYGYTF	TGTGCCAGCACCTGGGACGGTTATGGCTACACCTTC
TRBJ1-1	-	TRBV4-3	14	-	CASSPAGVPAEAFF	TGCGCCAGCAGCCCCGCGGGGGTACCCGCTGAAGCTTTCTTT
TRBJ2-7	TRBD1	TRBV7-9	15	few	CATFRAGDRVSEQYF	TGTGCCACCTTCCGCGCTGGGGACAGGGTGTCCGAGCAGTACTTC
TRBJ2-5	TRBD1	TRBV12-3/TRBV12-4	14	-	CASSRSTGLETQYF	TGTGCCAGCAGTCGCTCGACAGGGTTGGAGACCCAGTACTTC
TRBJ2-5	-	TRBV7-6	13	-	CASSLNSEETQYF	TGTGCCAGCAGCCTAAACAGCGAAGAGACCCAGTACTTC